A single sample gave rise to the 6 T cell receptor beta chains below, sequenced in a study of blood T cell repertoires in COVID-19. The assay was immunoSEQ multiplex PCR, and TCRdb's table has in-frame clones only and misses some. Seen here are about 220,000 clones, approximately 85% observed once, and the top ten hold 4.7%. Sequenced sample: peripheral blood. Source of these receptors: a woman in her 70s with acute or convalescent COVID-19.

This chain joins TRBV5-4 and TRBJ1-2, with a possible D match to TRBD1 (5 bases). The V gene lost 4 bases and the J gene lost 4 bases, with 11 bases spanning the gap. The CDR3 is 13 amino acids. The germline V gene has CDR1 SGHNT and CDR2 YYREEE (reference sequence). The CDR3 loop is CASSQDSLYGYTF. The CDR3 DNA reads as TGTGCCAGCAGCCAAGACAGCCTCTATGGCTACACCTTC.

The V gene is TRBV28, the J gene TRBJ2-1, with D possibly being TRBD1 (6 bases). The CDR3 totals 12 residues. V was pared by 5 bases and J by 9 bases, with 11 bases between. Germline CDR1 and CDR2: MDHEN and SYDVKM. The DNA for the CDR3 is TGTGCCAGCAGTATACAGGGTAGTGAGCAGTTCTTC. Protein: CASSIQGSEQFF.

This chain joins TRBV11-2 and TRBJ2-7; TRBD1 agrees at 7 bases. The CDR3 has 16 residues. CDR1 and CDR2 (germline): SGHAT, FQNNGV. After removal of 5 bases from V and 2 bases from J, the junction contained 12 bases not matched to a gene. The CDR3 DNA reads TGTGCCAGCAGCCCCTCCCGGACAGGTATGGCCTACGAGCAGTACTTC. Its translation: CASSPSRTGMAYEQYF.

CDR3 protein: CASSVSGTGSQTQYF. The CDR3 nucleotides read TGTGCCAGCAGTGTTTCCGGGACAGGGTCACAGACCCAGTACTTC. This sequence joins TRBV2 and TRBJ2-5; 9 nucleotides align to TRBD1. Trimming at V came to 4 bases and at J to 6 bases, leaving 9 bases not matched to a gene. This CDR3 contains 15 residues. The germline gives CDR1 SNHLY, CDR2 FYNNEI.

The CDR3 DNA is TGTGCCAGCAGTCTAGGACAGAAGAACTATGGCTACACCTTC. It specifies CASSLGQKNYGYTF. J is TRBJ1-2 and V is TRBV28, with D tentatively TRBD1 (6 bases). From germline, CDR1 is MDHEN and CDR2 SYDVKM. The V end lost 5 bases, the J end lost 2 bases, and 12 bases lay between the germline ends. The CDR3 totals 14 residues.

The CDR3 bases are TGTGCCAGCAGTTACGTCCAGGGGGCTAATGAAAAACTGTTTTTT. This translates into CASSYVQGANEKLFF. V gene TRBV6-6 combines with J gene TRBJ1-4; TRBD1 aligns across 7 bases. Unmatched junction bases numbered 3, after V lost 2 bases and J lost 3 bases. This CDR3 contains 15 residues. CDR1 MNHNY and CDR2 SVGAGI come from the germline V gene (reference sequence).